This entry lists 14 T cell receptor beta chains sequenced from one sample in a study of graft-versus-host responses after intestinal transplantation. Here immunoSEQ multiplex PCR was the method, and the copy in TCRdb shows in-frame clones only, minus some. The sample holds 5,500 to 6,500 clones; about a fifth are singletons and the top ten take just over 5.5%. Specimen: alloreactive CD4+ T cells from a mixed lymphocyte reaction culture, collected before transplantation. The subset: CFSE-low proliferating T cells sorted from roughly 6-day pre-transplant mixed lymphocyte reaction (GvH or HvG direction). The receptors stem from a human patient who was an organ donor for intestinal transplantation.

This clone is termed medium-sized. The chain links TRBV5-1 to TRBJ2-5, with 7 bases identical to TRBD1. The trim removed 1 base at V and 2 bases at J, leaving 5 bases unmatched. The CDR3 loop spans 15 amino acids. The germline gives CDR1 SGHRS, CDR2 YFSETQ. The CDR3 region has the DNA TGCGCCAGCAGCTTGCCTCAGGGGGTTCAAGAGACCCAGTACTTC. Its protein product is CASSLPQGVQETQYF.

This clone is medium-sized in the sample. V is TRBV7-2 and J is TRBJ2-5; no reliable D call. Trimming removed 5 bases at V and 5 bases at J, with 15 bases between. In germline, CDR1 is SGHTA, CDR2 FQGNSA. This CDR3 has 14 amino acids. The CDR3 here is CASSPMWVWETQYF. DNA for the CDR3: TGTGCCAGCAGCCCTATGTGGGTGTGGGAGACCCAGTACTTC.

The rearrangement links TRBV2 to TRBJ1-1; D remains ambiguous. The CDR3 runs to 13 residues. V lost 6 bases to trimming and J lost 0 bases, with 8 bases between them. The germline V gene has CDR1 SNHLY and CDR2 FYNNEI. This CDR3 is CASRVTMNTEAFF. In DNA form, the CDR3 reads TGTGCCAGCAGGGTTACCATGAACACTGAAGCTTTCTTT.

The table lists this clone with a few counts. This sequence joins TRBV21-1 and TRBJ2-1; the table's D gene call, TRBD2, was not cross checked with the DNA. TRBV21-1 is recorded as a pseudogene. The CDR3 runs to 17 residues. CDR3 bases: TGTGCCAGCAGGACTCTGGTAGCTACACCATCCGACAATGAGCAGTTCTTC. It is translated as CASRTLVATPSDNEQFF.

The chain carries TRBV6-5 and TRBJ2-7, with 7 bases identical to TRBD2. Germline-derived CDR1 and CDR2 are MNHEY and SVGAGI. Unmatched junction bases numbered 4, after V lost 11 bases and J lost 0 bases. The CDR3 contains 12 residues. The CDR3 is CAGGGPSYEQYF. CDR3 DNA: TGTGCCGGGGGGGGTCCCTCCTACGAGCAGTACTTC.

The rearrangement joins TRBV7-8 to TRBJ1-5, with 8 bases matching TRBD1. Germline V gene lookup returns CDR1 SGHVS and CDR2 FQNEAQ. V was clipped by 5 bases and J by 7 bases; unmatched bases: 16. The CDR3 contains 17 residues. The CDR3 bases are TGTGCCAGCAGCCAGGGACAGGCCCTGCCTGGATGGCAGCCCCAGCATTTT. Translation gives CASSQGQALPGWQPQHF.

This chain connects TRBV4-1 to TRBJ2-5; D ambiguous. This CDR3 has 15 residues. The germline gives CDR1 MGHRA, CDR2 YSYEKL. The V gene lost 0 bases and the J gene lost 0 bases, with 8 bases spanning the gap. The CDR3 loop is CASSQDSQDQETQYF. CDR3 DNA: TGCGCCAGCAGCCAAGATTCCCAAGACCAAGAGACCCAGTACTTC.

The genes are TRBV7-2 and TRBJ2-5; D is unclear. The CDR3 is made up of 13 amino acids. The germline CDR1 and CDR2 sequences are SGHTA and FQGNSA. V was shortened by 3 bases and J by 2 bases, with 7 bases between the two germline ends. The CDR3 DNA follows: TGTGCCAGCAGCTTCCGGTGGCAAGAGACCCAGTACTTC. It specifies CASSFRWQETQYF.

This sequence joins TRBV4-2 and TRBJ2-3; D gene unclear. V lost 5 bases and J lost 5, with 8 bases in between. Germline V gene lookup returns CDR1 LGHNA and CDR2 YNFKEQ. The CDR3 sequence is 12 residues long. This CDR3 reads CASSLGRDTQYF. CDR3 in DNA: TGTGCCAGCAGCTTGGGTCGAGATACGCAGTATTTT.

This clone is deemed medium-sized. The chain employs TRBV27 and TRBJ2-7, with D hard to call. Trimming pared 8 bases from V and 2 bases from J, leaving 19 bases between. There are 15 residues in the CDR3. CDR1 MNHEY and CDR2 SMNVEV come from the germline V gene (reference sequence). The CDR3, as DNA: TGTGCCAGCTCCCTAATTAGACCTAATCCCTACGAGCAGTACTTC. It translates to CASSLIRPNPYEQYF.

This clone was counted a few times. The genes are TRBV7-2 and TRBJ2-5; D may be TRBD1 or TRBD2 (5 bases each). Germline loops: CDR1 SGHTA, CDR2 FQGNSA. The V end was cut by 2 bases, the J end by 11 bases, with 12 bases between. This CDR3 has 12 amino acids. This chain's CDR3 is CASSLWVGTQYF. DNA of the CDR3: TGTGCCAGCAGCTTATGGGTTGGGACGCAGTACTTC.

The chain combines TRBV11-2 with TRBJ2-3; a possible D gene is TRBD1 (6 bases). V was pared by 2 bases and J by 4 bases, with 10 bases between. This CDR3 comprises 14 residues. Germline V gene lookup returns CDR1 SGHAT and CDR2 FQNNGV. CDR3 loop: CASSLLSGADTQYF. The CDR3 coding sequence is TGTGCCAGCAGCTTATTATCAGGGGCAGATACGCAGTATTTT.

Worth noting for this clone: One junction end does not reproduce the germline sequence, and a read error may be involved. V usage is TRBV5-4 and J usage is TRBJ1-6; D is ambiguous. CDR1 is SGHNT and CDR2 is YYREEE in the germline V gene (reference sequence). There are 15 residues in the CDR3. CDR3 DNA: TGCGCCAGCAGCCAAGTCTATTCCTATAATTCACCCCTCCACTTT. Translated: CASSQVYSYNSPLHF.

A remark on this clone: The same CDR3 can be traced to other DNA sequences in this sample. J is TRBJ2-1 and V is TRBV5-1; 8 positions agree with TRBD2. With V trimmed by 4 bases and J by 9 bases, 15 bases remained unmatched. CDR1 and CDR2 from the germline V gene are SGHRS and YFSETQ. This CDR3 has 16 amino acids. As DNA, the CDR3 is TGCGCCAGCAGCGTGGCCGGCCGGGGGGGCCCTTTTGAGCAGTTCTTC. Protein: CASSVAGRGGPFEQFF.